The 19 T cell receptor beta chains listed next were all sequenced from one sample in a study of breast tumors, draining lymph nodes, adjacent tissues (dated by TCRdb to about 2016). Libraries were constructed by multiplex PCR. TCRdb names Illumina HiSeq 2000 as the instrument used. In TCRdb, the public reads were trimmed at Q25 with fastp and aligned with MiXCR, with productive beta chains retained. One record per CDR3 amino acid sequence lists the most common genes and DNA. In all, the sample holds approximately 90,000 distinct CDR3 sequences, and approximately 31% of those were seen once. The top ten constitute 8% to 9% of the sample. The lymph node samples were taken from the axillary draining lymph nodes of breast cancer patients. The sequencing sample was made of axillary lymph node tissue. The source is a female donor with breast cancer. Some clones in this sample may be carry-over from other donors' samples.

This clonotype was seen at least ten times. The chain joins TRBV15 to TRBJ2-1; D is possibly TRBD2 (5 bases). V was clipped by 1 base and J by 8 bases, with 12 bases between them. This CDR3 has 14 amino acids. CDR1 and CDR2 (germline): LNHNV, YYDKDF (reference sequence). The CDR3 region has the DNA TGTGCCACCAGCAGAGGGGTCCAGAGGGATGAGCAGTTCTTC. Its protein is CATSRGVQRDEQFF.

At least ten counts were recorded for this clonotype. The J gene is TRBJ1-2, the V gene TRBV12-3 or TRBV12-4; D call uncertain. Deletions cut 6 bases from V and 4 bases from J, with 15 bases between. There are 14 residues in the CDR3. The CDR3 nucleotides read TGTGCCAGCAGCCCAGGTTCTGGAGGCTATGGCTACACCTTC. As protein: CASSPGSGGYGYTF.

This clonotype occurred many times. This chain connects TRBV7-8 to TRBJ1-5; D call uncertain. The V gene's germline CDR1 is SGHVS and CDR2 FQNEAQ. The CDR3 covers 16 residues. V shed 5 bases and J shed 1 base, with 15 bases lying between them. In DNA form, the CDR3 reads TGTGCCAGCAGCCACACCCCTCTCCTCAGCAATCAGCCCCAGCATTTT. Translating gives CASSHTPLLSNQPQHF. Together with reference TRBV7-8 and TRBJ1-5, the CDR3 gives the full variable domain: GAGVSQSPRYKVAKRGQDVALRCDPISGHVSLFWYQQALGQGPEFLTYFQNEAQLDKSGLPSDRFFAERPEGSVSTLKIQRTQQEDSAVYLCASSHTPLLSNQPQHFGDGTRLSIL.

With regard to this clonotype: This may arise from a read error, as a much more abundant clone is one base away. The J gene is TRBJ2-3, the V gene TRBV6-5; TRBD2 matches 12 bases. Germline trimming cut 5 bases from V and 9 bases from J; bases unmatched to any gene: 12. The CDR3 has 16 residues. Germline V lookup: CDR1 MNHEY, CDR2 SVGAGI. The CDR3 spells CASSHRTSGRLGTQYF. CDR3 DNA: TGTGCCAGCAGTCACCGCACTAGCGGGAGGCTGGGGACGCAGTATTTT.

This clonotype was seen at least ten times. The chain is built from TRBV5-6 and TRBJ2-4; D is perhaps TRBD2 (5 bases). The CDR3 length is 12 residues. V lost 4 bases and J 5 bases, leaving 7 bases between the germline ends. Per the germline V gene, CDR1 is SGHDT and CDR2 is YYEEEE. CDR3 region: CASSLAENIQYF. In DNA form, the CDR3 reads TGTGCCAGCAGCCTAGCAGAAAACATTCAGTACTTC.

Only a few counts were recorded for this clonotype. This chain uses TRBV5-5 with TRBJ2-2; no firm D call. CDR1 is SGHKS, CDR2 YYEKEE, per germline (reference sequence). The CDR3 extends over 14 amino acids. Trimming removed 4 bases from V and 5 bases from J, with 12 bases in between. CDR3 in DNA: TGTGCCAGCAGCGGGGATCAGATGACCGGGGAGCTGTTTTTT. Translating it yields CASSGDQMTGELFF.

The table lists this clonotype with many counts. The chain links TRBV28 to TRBJ1-6, with 7 bases fitting TRBD1. The CDR3 loop spans 16 amino acids. The V and J ends lost 5 bases and 5 bases, in that order; junction bases with no gene match: 9. Germline assignment: CDR1 MDHEN and CDR2 SYDVKM. The CDR3 DNA reads TGTGCCAGCAGTACTGGGACAGCAATTAATAATTCACCCCTCCACTTT. Its translation is CASSTGTAINNSPLHF.

Ten or more counts support this clonotype. The chain uses TRBV20-1 and TRBJ2-7, with 10 bases lining up with TRBD2. The V gene end was trimmed by 5 bases and the J gene end by 0 bases; junction bases not matched to a gene: 13. Per the germline V gene, CDR1 is DFQATT and CDR2 is SNEGSKA (reference sequence). This CDR3 is built from 17 residues. DNA for the CDR3: TGCAGTGCTCCAAGTCGTGGGGCTAGCGGGAGCTCCTACGAGCAGTACTTC. It translates to CSAPSRGASGSSYEQYF.

This clonotype has just a few counts. The rearrangement links TRBV6-2 or TRBV6-3 to TRBJ2-4; D is possibly TRBD1 (7 bases). Germline V gene lookup returns CDR1 MNHEY and CDR2 SVGEGT. Trimming removed 6 bases at V and 8 bases at J, with 14 bases between. The CDR3 loop spans 13 amino acids. The CDR3: CASREDREDIQYF. The CDR3 bases are TGTGCCAGCAGGGAAGACAGGGAGGACATTCAGTACTTC.

The rearrangement joins TRBV20-1 to TRBJ2-1, with 10 bases that match TRBD2. V lost 1 base to trimming and J lost 8 bases; unmatched junction nucleotides: 5. Looked up from germline, CDR1 is DFQATT and CDR2 is SNEGSKA (reference sequence). The CDR3 covers 14 residues. CDR3 sequence reads: CSARGLAGVHEQFF. CDR3 bases: TGCAGTGCTAGAGGGCTAGCGGGAGTTCATGAGCAGTTCTTC.

Ten or more counts support this clonotype. The chain couples TRBV27 to TRBJ2-1, with TRBD2 matching 12 bases. Germline CDR1 MNHEY, CDR2 SMNVEV (reference sequence). The CDR3 has 14 amino acids. The ends lost 8 bases at V and 4 bases at J; junction bases unmatched: 3. The CDR3 DNA reads as TGTGCCAGCGGGGGACTAGCGGGTTACAATGAGCAGTTCTTC. Protein product: CASGGLAGYNEQFF.

As for this clonotype: Just one base apart from a much larger clone, this may be a read error. This sequence joins TRBV12-3 or TRBV12-4 and TRBJ2-1, with a possible D match to TRBD2 (6 bases). The CDR3 has 15 residues. V dropped 3 bases and J dropped 8 bases, with 17 bases sitting between them. The CDR3 sequence is CASSFLPGVVDEQFF. The CDR3 coding sequence is TGTGCCAGCAGTTTCCTACCGGGAGTGGTGGATGAGCAGTTCTTC.

This clonotype was counted between two and nine times. It may be a read error: a sequence one base away is much more abundant. In DNA, the CDR3 is TGCGCCAGCAGCTTGCTGGGTGGGGCGTACCAAGAGATCCAGTACTTC. Amino acid sequence: CASSLLGGAYQEIQYF. The gene calls are TRBV5-1 and TRBJ2-5; TRBD1 might be the D (5 bases). The CDR3 is 16 amino acids. The V gene's germline CDR1 is SGHRS and CDR2 YFSETQ.

This clonotype was seen repeatedly, ten times or more. The chain carries TRBV10-2 and TRBJ2-7; tentatively, D is TRBD2 (5 bases). The CDR3 has 15 residues. V gave up 2 bases and J gave up 5 bases, with 16 bases separating them. Germline CDR1 reads WSHSY; CDR2 reads SAAADI. The CDR3 reads CASSEPPVLAHEQYF. The CDR3 DNA follows: TGCGCCAGCAGTGAGCCCCCCGTCCTAGCCCACGAGCAGTACTTC.

The V and J genes are TRBV29-1 and TRBJ2-7, with D perhaps TRBD2 (5 bases). This CDR3 contains 12 residues. Between the trimmed V and J ends, which lost 6 bases and 3 bases, there was a span of 12 bases. Germline CDR1 reads SQVTM; CDR2 reads ANQGSEA. CDR3 sequence: CSVLRGGYEQYF. CDR3 DNA: TGCAGCGTCCTCCGTGGAGGCTACGAGCAGTACTTC.

This clonotype was picked up many times. This chain connects TRBV20-1 to TRBJ2-1, with 8 bases identical to TRBD2. The CDR3 sequence is 16 residues long. CDR1 is DFQATT, CDR2 SNEGSKA, per germline (reference sequence). The V segment lost 3 bases and the J segment 4 bases; nucleotides outside the gene matches: 11. CDR3 sequence (DNA): TGCAGTGCTAGTGCCTTGGGACTAGAGACTTACAATGAGCAGTTCTTC. This encodes CSASALGLETYNEQFF.

Many counts were recorded for this clonotype. The rearrangement uses TRBV14 and TRBJ2-1; D uncertain. CDR3 length equals 13 residues. The germline CDR1 and CDR2 sequences are SGHDN and FVKESK. V was trimmed by 1 base and J by 5 bases, leaving 6 bases between them. The CDR3 reads CASSQVRDNEQFF. The CDR3 coding sequence is TGTGCCAGCAGCCAAGTGCGAGACAATGAGCAGTTCTTC.

This clonotype has a count of ten or more. This chain uses TRBV5-5 with TRBJ2-1, with TRBD1 matching 8 bases. The ends lost 0 bases at V and 9 bases at J; junction bases unmatched: 17. The CDR3 consists of 18 residues. Germline loops: CDR1 SGHKS, CDR2 YYEKEE (reference sequence). The CDR3 bases are TGTGCCAGCAGCTTGGCCCAAGTCGGCAGGGGGCAGTCTACTGAGCAGTTCTTC. It yields the protein CASSLAQVGRGQSTEQFF.

Remarks on this clonotype: The germline gene is not matched at one end of the junction; a read error may be the cause. This chain connects TRBV10-3 to TRBJ2-2; TRBD2 is a possible D gene (5 bases). CDR1 is ENHRY and CDR2 is SYGVKD in the germline V gene. CDR3 length equals 15 residues. For the CDR3, the DNA is TGTGCCATCAGTAGCAGCCTTTTCAACACCGGGGAGCTGTTCTTT. Its protein product is CAISSSLFNTGELFF.